This T cell receptor (beta chain) was sequenced during a study of T cells after yellow fever vaccination (dated 2019 in TCRdb). A note on the overall study: The SMART-Seq v4 Ultra Low Input RNA kit was used to prepare libraries from fractions with low cell numbers. To follow T-cell clones before and after both primary and booster YFV17D yellow fever vaccination, bulk TCR alpha and beta repertoires underwent longitudinal sequencing. Bulk PBMC replicates and cell subsets were isolated from blood drawn at multiple timepoints before and after both primary and secondary immunization. Two healthy male donors made up the cohort, one aged 18 to 29 years and the other aged 30 to 40 years. General findings and caveats noted by the study authors: Most clones expanded after primary vaccination (approximately 96% of CD4 and 88% of CD8) were re-detected after the booster, suggesting that broad memory maintenance occurred. Because only a couple of donors were included in the study, the extent to which the findings can be generalized is limited. A small share of clonotypes was detected in both CD4 and CD8 compartments, with the overlap likely arising from convergent recombination. Compared with the primary T-cell response, the secondary T-cell response was faster but weaker, reaching its peak on day 5 rather than on day 15. Computational filtering was required because FACS-sorted repertoires could contain abundant contaminating clonotypes from the bulk population.

This clonotype has a count of ten or more. The clone's antigen remains unknown. Qualities for individual bases were not recorded, and no much larger clone is one base off. The sample's treatment or condition label, in plain terms: live attenuated yellow fever vaccine strain. At each blood-draw timepoint, two biological replicates of bulk PBMCs were obtained. A standard Ficoll-Paque protocol was used to isolate PBMCs from peripheral blood. RNA was extracted with TriZol from bulk PBMCs, CD4 and CD8 fractions, and dextramer-positive and dextramer-negative fractions. The CDR3, cysteine through phenylalanine, is 14 amino acids long. Kept here is only the CDR3 DNA, which spans 42 bases and is read in frame from base 1. In the germline V gene (reference sequence), CDR1 corresponds to DFQATT and CDR2 to SNEGSKA. For this chain, trimming is 6 bases at the V end and 9 bases at the J end, and the number of junction bases without a gene match is 11.

For sequencing, an Illumina NovaSeq 6000 was employed. TCR cDNA was synthesized by 5'RACE template switching, which introduced a universal primer site and unique molecular identifiers. Priming for cDNA synthesis came from both the TCR alpha and TCR beta constant segments. Library amplification involved two PCR steps, and the second step added sample barcodes and sequencing adapters. Sequencing of the libraries was done on either Illumina HiSeq 2500 (2x100 bp) or NovaSeq (2x150 bp). For the original study's pipeline: MIGEC handled demultiplexing of reads and collapsing into UMI consensus sequences, while MiXCR performed V(D)J alignment. Using edgeR on replicate PBMC samples, clonotypes were called vaccine-responding if FDR was below 0.01 and the log2 fold change was above 5 up to day 15. Each bulk clonotype received a CD4 or CD8 identity based on whether the sequenced CD4 or CD8 repertoire contained that clonotype at higher abundance. Starting from the raw public reads, TCRdb applied fastp trimming at Q25, assembled clones with MiXCR and retained in-frame beta chains. Every entry covers one CDR3 protein and lists the most common genes and DNA from its rows. TCRdb, not the authors, supplied the V and J calls. This sample gives about 350,000 distinct CDR3 sequences in total; approximately 4% of them show up just once. Clones ranked in the top ten supply 20% to 25% of the sample.

The rearranged chain carries TRBV20-1 and TRBJ2-1; 10 bases in the junction line up with TRBD2. The sequenced sample was PBMCs, obtained 5 days after the yellow fever booster vaccination. The clonotype comes from a man aged 18 to 30 who received the YFV17D yellow fever vaccine. The CDR3 region reads CSASQSGGAVEQFF. The DNA sequence is as follows: TGCAGTGCCTCACAAAGCGGGGGGGCCGTTGAGCAGTTCTTC.